These T cell receptor beta chains were read from a single sample in a study of read filtering for tumor transcriptome and immune sequencing. TCRdb reprocessed the reads via MiXCR and lists one record per CDR3 protein. The sample records 20,000 to 30,000 distinct CDR3 sequences, approximately 22% being singletons. Sequencing input: a population of CD138-negative cells sorted from bone marrow. The receptors stem from a donor aged 40 or over with multiple myeloma. The conserved cysteine and the conserved F or W are not part of the CDR3 here. D genes are given only for firm matches. Expanded clones are given a class, and other clones once, few, many or no size at all.

TRBV3-1	few	-	ASSYWGGDTSYEQY
TRBV3-1	many	-	ASSQGVSDWVGETQY
TRBV5-6	few	-	ASSLARTDTQY
TRBV29-1	many	-	SVGRGEITEAF
TRBV6-2/TRBV6-3	-	-	ASSYSTQGREQY
TRBV19	-	TRBD2	ASRGLAGPANTGKLF
TRBV5-1	-	-	ASSLHYEQY
TRBV6-5	many	TRBD2	ASSSTTSGRTDTQY
TRBV20-1	medium-sized	-	SGWTGLRNEQF
TRBV28	many	TRBD1	ASTRDRHTDTQY
TRBV5-1	medium-sized	-	ASSLWGTGGNEQF
TRBV4-2	few	-	ASSLDNSDGYT
TRBV6-5	many	-	ASSYVGDLVELF
TRBV5-1	-	-	ASSSTTYKQY
TRBV10-3	many	TRBD2	AISEGTSGTYEQY
TRBV7-2	many	TRBD2	ASSLVGFGTSGNQAKNIQY